A selection of T cell receptor beta chains follows, all from one sample in a study of blood T cell repertoires in COVID-19. Sequenced by immunoSEQ multiplex PCR; TCRdb stores in-frame clones only, minus some. The sample has about 150,000 clones; roughly 90% are singletons. The specimen was peripheral blood. The receptors originated from a human donor in a cohort sampled during active COVID-19. The CDR3 runs from the conserved cysteine through the conserved F or W. Each record gives: CDR3 length, D gene, clone size, J gene, V gene, CDR3 DNA, CDR3 protein. The D gene is left open where the match is weak. Clone size is not always given. Where it is, it says once, few, many or a class for expanded clones.

14	.	.	TRBJ2-7	TRBV5-1	TGCGCCAGCAGCCCCCTGGGGGCGCAGAACGAGCAGTACTTC	CASSPLGAQNEQYF
16	TRBD2	.	TRBJ2-1	TRBV11-3	TGTGCCAGCAGCTTAGATTCCGAGGGAGGGCGCAATGAGCAGTTCTTC	CASSLDSEGGRNEQFF
16	.	.	TRBJ2-2	TRBV7-3	TGTGCCAGCAGACGAAACCCAGGGGCAAACACCGGGGAGCTGTTTTTT	CASRRNPGANTGELFF
15	TRBD2	.	TRBJ2-1	TRBV3-1/TRBV3-2	TGTGCCAGCAGCCCACGACTAGCGGGAATGCATGAGCAGTTCTTC	CASSPRLAGMHEQFF
15	.	.	TRBJ1-6	TRBV7-2	TGTGCCAGCAGCGCCCGGGGGGCCCCCAATTCACCCCTCCACTTT	CASSARGAPNSPLHF
14	.	.	TRBJ2-7	TRBV4-2	TGTGCCAGCAGCCCCCCCAGGACAGCCTACGAGCAGTACTTC	CASSPPRTAYEQYF
15	TRBD2	few	TRBJ2-5	TRBV5-4	TGTGCCAGCAGCCGGACTACTTCGGGGGGAGAGACCCAGTACTTC	CASSRTTSGGETQYF
14	.	once	TRBJ1-2	TRBV11-2	TGTGCCAGCAGCTTGGGAGGGCTGAACTATGGCTACACCTTC	CASSLGGLNYGYTF
15	.	.	TRBJ1-1	TRBV5-1	TGCGCCAGCAGCGGCAGGGAAGCCATGAACACTGAAGCTTTCTTT	CASSGREAMNTEAFF
16	TRBD2	.	TRBJ2-5	TRBV3-1/TRBV3-2	TGTGCCAGCAGTCCCGGGACTAGCGGGAGCGGGGAGACCCAGTACTTC	CASSPGTSGSGETQYF
17	TRBD1	.	TRBJ1-6	TRBV27	TGTGCCAGCCGGGACAGGGCCTACCCCCGTATGAATTCACCCCTCCACTTT	CASRDRAYPRMNSPLHF
17	TRBD2	.	TRBJ2-7	TRBV7-6	TGTGCCAGCAGCATCGGGACTAGCGGGCGCTCCTCCTACGAGCAGTACTTC	CASSIGTSGRSSYEQYF
15	.	.	TRBJ2-3	TRBV6-6	TGTGCCAGCATGTCTTCCTATTCCATCACAGATACGCAGTATTTT	CASMSSYSITDTQYF
14	TRBD1	.	TRBJ1-4	TRBV3-1/TRBV3-2	TGTGCCAGCAGCCATGGGACAGGGGTCGGGAAACTGTTTTTT	CASSHGTGVGKLFF
12	.	.	TRBJ2-2	TRBV28	TGTGCCAGCAGTCGGGACACCGGGGAGCTGTTTTTT	CASSRDTGELFF
17	.	.	TRBJ2-2	TRBV11-2	TGTGCCAGCAGCGCCTCGACAAGCCCGCAGGTCACCGGGGAGCTGTTTTTT	CASSASTSPQVTGELFF
14	.	.	TRBJ1-1	TRBV28	TGTGCCAGCAGTTTAGCGGGGGCGTCACGTGTAGCTTTCTTT	CASSLAGASRVAFF
15	.	once	TRBJ2-2	TRBV11-2	TGTGCCAGCAGGGGGCCGGGTGCGAACACCGGGGAGCTGTTTTTT	CASRGPGANTGELFF
11	.	.	TRBJ1-3	TRBV20-1	TGCAGTGAGTGGCCCGATGACACCATATATTTT	CSEWPDDTIYF
15	.	.	TRBJ1-1	TRBV5-1	TGCGCCAGCAGCTTGTTGGGGGGTCAGGACACTGAAGCTTTCTTT	CASSLLGGQDTEAFF
14	.	.	TRBJ1-2	TRBV7-9	TGTGCCAGCAGCTTAGGGGGCCCGCACAATGGCTACACCTTC	CASSLGGPHNGYTF
15	TRBD1	.	TRBJ2-2	TRBV6-2/TRBV6-3	TGTGCCAGCAGTTACCGGACAGGGAACACCGGGGAGCTGTTTTTT	CASSYRTGNTGELFF
13	.	.	TRBJ2-3	TRBV29-1	TGCAGCGTCGCGGGTTCTAGCACAGATACGCAGTATTTT	CSVAGSSTDTQYF
16	.	once	TRBJ2-1	TRBV11-3	TGTGCCAGCAGCTTCGGTCCCGGGGGGCAATACAATGAGCAGTTCTTC	CASSFGPGGQYNEQFF
16	.	.	TRBJ1-6	TRBV30	TGTGCCTGGAGTTACAGGGAAAGGTCCTATAATTCACCCCTCCACTTT	CAWSYRERSYNSPLHF
14	TRBD1	once	TRBJ1-5	TRBV27	TGTGCCAGCAGGAGGACAGGGGGAGATCAGCCCCAGCATTTT	CASRRTGGDQPQHF
14	.	.	TRBJ2-7	TRBV4-3	TGCGCCAGCAGCCACGCAGGGTGGATGAACGAGCAGTACTTC	CASSHAGWMNEQYF
15	TRBD2	.	TRBJ2-3	TRBV6-5	TGTGCCAGCAGTTTGCTAGCGGGGGGCACAGATACGCAGTATTTT	CASSLLAGGTDTQYF
14	TRBD1	.	TRBJ2-1	TRBV6-4	TGTGCCAGCAGTTACCGGGACAGGGGCCATGAGCAGTTCTTC	CASSYRDRGHEQFF
19	.	.	TRBJ2-6	TRBV3-1/TRBV3-2	TGTGCCAGCAGCCAAGGAAGGGCAGGGCTACTCTCTGGGGCCAACGTCCTGACTTTC	CASSQGRAGLLSGANVLTF
13	.	.	TRBJ2-5	TRBV18	TGTGCCAGCTCCCCGACGGGGCAAGAGACCCAGTACTTC	CASSPTGQETQYF
14	TRBD1	few	TRBJ1-2	TRBV2	TGTGCCAGCCTAAAAAGCCAGGGGGCGGATGGCTACACCTTC	CASLKSQGADGYTF
16	TRBD2	.	TRBJ2-1	TRBV5-6	TGTGCCAGCAGCTCCCGCGGGAGGGCACCCTACAATGAGCAGTTCTTC	CASSSRGRAPYNEQFF
17	TRBD2	once	TRBJ2-2	TRBV7-9	TGTGCCAGCAGCTTAGCTCCCCAGGGAGGGGATCCCGGGGAGCTGTTTTTT	CASSLAPQGGDPGELFF
16	TRBD2	.	TRBJ2-1	TRBV19	TGTGCCAGTAGTATAGTCGGGGGGGCCTCCTACAATGAGCAGTTCTTC	CASSIVGGASYNEQFF
15	.	.	TRBJ2-2	TRBV28	TGTGCCAGCAGTCCCCGTCGGGGGAACACCGGGGAGCTGTTTTTT	CASSPRRGNTGELFF
14	TRBD2	once	TRBJ2-5	TRBV2	TGTGCCAGCAGGACTAGCGGGAGCGAAGAGACCCAGTACTTC	CASRTSGSEETQYF
16	.	.	TRBJ2-1	TRBV5-1	TGCGCCAGCAGCTTGGACACTACTAGAGGATACAATGAGCAGTTCTTC	CASSLDTTRGYNEQFF
16	.	once	TRBJ1-3	TRBV21-1	TGTGCCAGCAGCAAAGTGCGACGGGACTCTGGAAATACCATATATTTT	CASSKVRRDSGNTIYF
14	.	.	TRBJ2-1	TRBV11-2	TGTGCCAGCAGCCCAGTGACTCGTTACAATGAGCAGTTCTTC	CASSPVTRYNEQFF
11	.	.	TRBJ2-1	TRBV20-1	TGCAGTGCCCTAAGGACTACCTTGCAGTTCTTC	CSALRTTLQFF
19	TRBD1	.	TRBJ1-5	TRBV28	TGTGCCAGCAGTTTAGTAGCACAGGGGGCGTTCCGCCTCGGCCAGCCCCAGCATTTT	CASSLVAQGAFRLGQPQHF
15	.	.	TRBJ1-3	TRBV7-2	TGTGCCAGCAGCTTCAACTCCCTCATTGGAAACACCATATATTTT	CASSFNSLIGNTIYF
13	TRBD1	.	TRBJ1-2	TRBV6-5	TGTGCCAGCAGTAACAGGGGGGACTATGGCTACACCTTC	CASSNRGDYGYTF
16	TRBD1	few	TRBJ1-6	TRBV4-1	TGCGCCAGCAGCCAGGGATCACAGGGGGCTAATTCACCCCTCCACTTT	CASSQGSQGANSPLHF
17	TRBD2	.	TRBJ2-1	TRBV28	TGTGCCAGCAGTTTACAACAGGGGACTAGCGGGGGCAATGAGCAGTTCTTC	CASSLQQGTSGGNEQFF
17	TRBD1	.	TRBJ1-3	TRBV6-1	TGTGCCAGCAGTGGCGGTCTTGACAGGGGGCGCGGAAACACCATATATTTT	CASSGGLDRGRGNTIYF
16	TRBD1	.	TRBJ1-6	TRBV19	TGTGCCAGTAGTGCTATTCGGACAGGGGCAAATTCACCCCTCCACTTT	CASSAIRTGANSPLHF
16	TRBD2	.	TRBJ2-5	TRBV27	TGTGCCAGCAGTTTAAACCTAGCGGGAAGAGGAGAGACCCAGTACTTC	CASSLNLAGRGETQYF